This passage covers 12 T cell receptor beta chains from one sample sequenced in a study of T-cell memory formation after mild COVID-19. From the 5' RACE reads, TCRdb called clonotypes with MiXCR, one entry per CDR3 protein. The sample includes fewer than 650,000 distinct CDR3 sequences, about 20% of them seen just once. The sample was PBMCs or a T cell subset sorted from them (not recorded which). These receptors were collected from an adult woman who had mild COVID-19 (a few samples of this study predate the infection). Cell type and time point are not known.

This rearrangement joins TRBV10-2 to TRBJ1-1, with 10 nucleotides matching TRBD1. The V segment lost 3 bases and the J segment 11 bases; nucleotides outside the gene matches: 9. From germline, CDR1 is WSHSY and CDR2 SAAADI. This CDR3 spans 14 amino acids. CDR3 DNA: TGCGCCAGCAGTGATGACAGGGGGCGCGGGGGGGCTTTCTTT. Residues: CASSDDRGRGGAFF.

The CDR3 reads CSARPNLDRDRSPLHF. The CDR3 DNA sequence: TGCAGTGCTAGACCCAATCTAGACAGGGATCGGTCACCCCTCCACTTT. The chain links TRBV20-1 to TRBJ1-6; TRBD1 aligns across 7 bases. CDR3 length: 16 amino acids. Germline-derived CDR1 and CDR2 are DFQATT and SNEGSKA (reference sequence). V shed 2 bases and J 10 bases; nucleotides not matched to a gene: 14.

V and J are TRBV3-1 and TRBJ2-3, with D possibly matching TRBD2 (6 bases). Trimming stripped 4 bases from V and 4 bases from J, with 12 bases between. The CDR3 extends over 14 amino acids. Per germline, CDR1 LGHDT and CDR2 YNNKEL (reference sequence). This chain's CDR3 is CASSRAGSPDTQYF. The CDR3 bases are TGTGCCAGCAGCCGTGCGGGGTCCCCAGATACGCAGTATTTT.

This rearrangement joins TRBV9 to TRBJ1-4; D gene uncertain. V was clipped by 2 bases and J by 3 bases, with 8 bases between them. CDR1 is SGDLS and CDR2 is YYNGEE in the germline V gene. The CDR3 has 14 residues. The CDR3 bases are TGTGCCAGCAGCGTGGACTGGGCTAATGAAAAACTGTTTTTT. Encoded protein: CASSVDWANEKLFF.

The chain couples TRBV24-1 to TRBJ2-1, with TRBD2 matching 14 bases. Unmatched junction bases numbered 9, after V lost 3 bases and J lost 9 bases. CDR3 length: 17 amino acids. The germline V gene has CDR1 KGHDR and CDR2 SFDVKD. CDR3 in amino acids: CATSDPGLAGVWAEQFF. The CDR3 DNA follows: TGTGCCACCAGTGATCCGGGACTAGCGGGAGTCTGGGCTGAGCAGTTCTTC.

The rearrangement links TRBV7-6 to TRBJ2-1; 9 bases match TRBD1. Trimming cost V 5 bases and J 3 bases; bases outside gene matches: 8. The CDR3 is 16 amino acids. CDR1 and CDR2 (germline): SGHVS, FNYEAQ. CDR3 amino acids: CASSQRTGAVYNEQFF. The CDR3 DNA reads TGTGCCAGCAGCCAACGGACAGGGGCTGTCTACAATGAGCAGTTCTTC. The variable domain in full, completed from reference TRBV7-6 and TRBJ2-1, reads GAGVSQSPRYKVTKRGQDVALRCDPISGHVSLYWYRQALGQGPEFLTYFNYEAQQDKSGLPNDRFSAERPEGSISTLTIQRTEQRDSAMYRCASSQRTGAVYNEQFFGPGTRLTVL.

This clonotype was found a few times. The CDR3 region is CASSLGGTGDTQYF. The DNA of the CDR3 is TGTGCCAGCAGTTTAGGAGGGACAGGGGATACGCAGTATTTT. V and J are TRBV27 and TRBJ2-3, with TRBD1 matching over 9 bases. The CDR3 spans 14 residues. Germline V gives CDR1 MNHEY, CDR2 SMNVEV (reference sequence). The junction had 3 bases not matched to a gene; V was cut back by 2 bases and J by 6 bases.

This clonotype was seen a few times. The chain is built from TRBV7-3 and TRBJ2-3, with a weak D call TRBD2 (7 bases). The CDR3 covers 15 residues. Germline-derived CDR1 and CDR2 are SGHTA and FQGTGA. With 2 bases removed from V and 1 base from J, the gap between germline ends came to 10 bases. In DNA, the CDR3 is TGTGCCAGCAGCTTATACGGGGGGCGCACAGATACGCAGTATTTT. Translation gives CASSLYGGRTDTQYF.

The gene calls are TRBV7-9 and TRBJ2-1, with 12 bases lining up with TRBD2. The V gene end was trimmed by 5 bases and the J gene end by 9 bases; junction bases not matched to a gene: 8. The germline CDR1 and CDR2 sequences are SEHNR and FQNEAQ (reference sequence). The CDR3 contains 15 residues. The CDR3 sequence is CASSPRTSGVLEQFF. Written as DNA, the CDR3 is TGTGCCAGCAGCCCTCGGACTAGCGGGGTCCTTGAGCAGTTCTTC.

The rearrangement links TRBV20-1 to TRBJ1-4; possible D gene TRBD1, 5 bases. The CDR3 is 13 residues long. V was pared by 5 bases and J by 3 bases, with 10 bases between. Germline values: CDR1 DFQATT, CDR2 SNEGSKA (reference sequence). The CDR3 sequence is CSAPRAPNEKLFF. In nucleotides, the CDR3 is TGCAGTGCTCCCAGGGCGCCTAATGAAAAACTGTTTTTT.

This clonotype has only a few counts. The chain couples TRBV5-4 to TRBJ2-6, with 7 positions matching TRBD2. V shed 4 bases, J shed 2 bases, and the junction held 3 bases outside the gene matches. Per the germline V gene, CDR1 is SGHNT and CDR2 is YYREEE (reference sequence). The CDR3 covers 15 residues. CDR3 loop: CASSGGGTGANVLTF. The CDR3 region has the DNA TGTGCCAGCAGCGGGGGAGGGACTGGGGCCAACGTCCTGACTTTC. The full variable domain, rest sourced from reference TRBV5-4 and TRBJ2-6, is ETGVTQSPTHLIKTRGQQVTLRCSSQSGHNTVSWYQQALGQGPQFIFQYYREEENGRGNFPPRFSGLQFPNYSSELNVNALELDDSALYLCASSGGGTGANVLTFGAGSRLTVL.

This clonotype was seen a few times. The chain links TRBV12-3 or TRBV12-4 to TRBJ1-2, with no clear D. V dropped 6 bases and J dropped 2 bases, with 13 bases sitting between them. The CDR3 is 14 amino acids. The CDR3 DNA reads TGTGCCAGCAGCGCGGGAGGGTCGAACTATGGCTACACCTTC. Amino acid sequence: CASSAGGSNYGYTF.